This TCR beta chain was recorded in a study of patients and donors after allogeneic stem cell transplantation. TCRdb re-derived calls from the RT-PCR reads in MiXCR, one entry per CDR3 protein. The table includes around 240,000 distinct CDR3 sequences, roughly 13% detected once. The germline V gene encodes CDR1 KGHDR and CDR2 SFDVKD. V lost 2 bases and J 6 bases, leaving 12 bases between the germline ends. The CDR3 is made up of 14 amino acids. The source material was blood, either unsorted or a sorted T cell fraction (not recorded which). The clonotype comes from a human donor who was either an allogeneic HSCT recipient or a stem cell or donor lymphocyte infusion donor (not recorded which). It is not recorded whose cells these are; they may come from a transplant donor. V and J are TRBV24-1 and TRBJ1-1; D is uncertain. The CDR3 protein is CATSDSAEKAEAFF. The CDR3 coding sequence is TGTGCCACCAGTGATTCCGCAGAGAAGGCTGAAGCTTTCTTT.